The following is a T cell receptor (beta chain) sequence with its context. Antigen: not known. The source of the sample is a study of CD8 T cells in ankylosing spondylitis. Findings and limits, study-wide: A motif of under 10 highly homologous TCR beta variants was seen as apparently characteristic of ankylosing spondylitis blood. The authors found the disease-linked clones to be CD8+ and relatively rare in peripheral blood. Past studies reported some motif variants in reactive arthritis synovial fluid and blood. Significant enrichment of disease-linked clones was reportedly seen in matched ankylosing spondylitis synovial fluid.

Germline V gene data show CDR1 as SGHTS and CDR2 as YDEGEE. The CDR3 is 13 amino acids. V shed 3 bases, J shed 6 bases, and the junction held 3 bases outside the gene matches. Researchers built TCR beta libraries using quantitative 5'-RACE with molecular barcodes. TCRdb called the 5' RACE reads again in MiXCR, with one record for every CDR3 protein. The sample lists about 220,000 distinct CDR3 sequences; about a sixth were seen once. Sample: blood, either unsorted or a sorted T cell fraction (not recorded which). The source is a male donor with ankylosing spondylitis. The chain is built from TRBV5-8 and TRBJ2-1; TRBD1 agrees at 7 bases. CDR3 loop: CASSSGTANEQFF. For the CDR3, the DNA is TGTGCCAGCAGCTCCGGGACAGCCAATGAGCAGTTCTTC.